This is a list of T cell receptor beta chains from one sample in a study of shared clonotypes between healthy human individuals. This table comes from immunoSEQ multiplex PCR, and its TCRdb copy is limited to in-frame clones, with some not included. The data hold about 2.4 million clones, with more than 85% observed a single time. The material sequenced was naive CD4+ T cells from PBMCs. The receptors were sampled from a man between 18 and 29 years old in good health. Some clones in this sample may be carry-over from other donors' samples. Both conserved end residues are part of each CDR3. The order of the fields is J gene, clone size, V gene, D gene, CDR3 protein, CDR3 DNA. A D gene is named only where the DNA matches it firmly. Not all rows give a size; the values are once, few, many and, for expanded clones, a class.

J: TRBJ1-2
size: once
V: TRBV10-3
D: NA
CDR3: CAITPGDWHGYTF
DNA: TGTGCCATCACCCCCGGGGATTGGCATGGCTACACCTTC

J: TRBJ2-2
size: once
V: TRBV9
D: NA
CDR3: CASSGATGELFF
DNA: TGTGCCAGCAGCGGGGCTACCGGGGAGCTGTTTTTT

J: TRBJ2-1
size: NA
V: TRBV7-2
D: TRBD2
CDR3: CASSNPGLAGMHEQFF
DNA: TGTGCCAGCAGCAACCCGGGACTAGCGGGAATGCATGAGCAGTTCTTC

J: TRBJ2-7
size: NA
V: TRBV29-1
D: TRBD2
CDR3: CSVAGLAGGPSREQYF
DNA: TGCAGCGTCGCCGGACTAGCGGGAGGGCCCTCTCGGGAGCAGTACTTC

J: TRBJ2-7
size: NA
V: TRBV27
D: NA
CDR3: CASSLRGREDEQYF
DNA: TGTGCCAGCAGTTTAAGGGGTCGTGAGGACGAGCAGTACTTC

J: TRBJ2-3
size: NA
V: TRBV7-3
D: NA
CDR3: CASSPSSSKLADTQYF
DNA: TGTGCCAGCAGCCCATCCTCCTCTAAACTGGCAGATACGCAGTATTTT

J: TRBJ2-1
size: NA
V: TRBV15
D: TRBD2
CDR3: CATSRGIRAGDSYNEQFF
DNA: TGTGCCACCAGCAGAGGGATAAGAGCGGGGGACTCCTACAATGAGCAGTTCTTC

J: TRBJ2-3
size: NA
V: TRBV11-1
D: NA
CDR3: CASSEPRDSTDTQYF
DNA: TGTGCCAGCAGCGAGCCCCGGGACAGCACAGATACGCAGTATTTT

J: TRBJ1-1
size: NA
V: TRBV6-6
D: NA
CDR3: CASSPDPQNIINEAFF
DNA: TGTGCCAGCAGCCCCGATCCTCAAAACATCATAAATGAAGCTTTCTTT

J: TRBJ2-1
size: NA
V: TRBV18
D: TRBD2
CDR3: CASSPGGSTYNEQFF
DNA: TGTGCCAGCTCACCGGGCGGGAGTACCTACAATGAGCAGTTCTTC

J: TRBJ2-5
size: NA
V: TRBV10-1
D: NA
CDR3: CASSERPGQGTQYF
DNA: TGCGCCAGCAGTGAAAGGCCCGGCCAGGGGACCCAGTACTTC

J: TRBJ2-1
size: NA
V: TRBV28
D: NA
CDR3: CASRAPYGTAYNEQFF
DNA: TGTGCCAGCAGGGCTCCCTACGGGACGGCCTACAATGAGCAGTTCTTC

J: TRBJ1-2
size: NA
V: TRBV28
D: TRBD1
CDR3: CASSRVGTDYGYTF
DNA: TGTGCCAGCTCCAGAGTAGGGACAGACTATGGCTACACCTTC

J: TRBJ1-1
size: NA
V: TRBV27
D: NA
CDR3: CASSSAHVIPNTEAFF
DNA: TGTGCCAGCAGTTCGGCTCACGTTATCCCGAACACTGAAGCTTTCTTT

J: TRBJ2-5
size: once
V: TRBV7-2
D: TRBD1
CDR3: CASSPGTGMRETQYF
DNA: TGTGCCAGCAGCCCAGGGACAGGGATGCGAGAGACCCAGTACTTC

J: TRBJ2-2
size: NA
V: TRBV7-6
D: NA
CDR3: CASRETRGSGELFF
DNA: TGTGCCAGCAGGGAAACTCGGGGGTCCGGGGAGCTGTTTTTT

J: TRBJ1-3
size: NA
V: TRBV6-6
D: NA
CDR3: CASSPNPGSGNTIYF
DNA: TGTGCCAGCAGCCCCAACCCAGGGTCCGGAAACACCATATATTTT

J: TRBJ2-5
size: NA
V: TRBV5-6
D: NA
CDR3: CASSFPRATQYF
DNA: TGTGCCAGCAGCTTCCCCCGGGCGACCCAGTACTTC

J: TRBJ2-1
size: NA
V: TRBV11-3
D: NA
CDR3: CASSLGPNSYNEQFF
DNA: TGTGCCAGCAGCTTGGGGCCAAACTCCTACAATGAGCAGTTCTTC

J: TRBJ2-5
size: once
V: TRBV11-1
D: NA
CDR3: CASSLGVTQETQYF
DNA: TGTGCCAGCAGCTTAGGTGTGACACAAGAGACCCAGTACTTC

J: TRBJ2-5
size: NA
V: TRBV7-2
D: TRBD2
CDR3: CASSAPGTSGRAFETQYF
DNA: TGTGCCAGCAGCGCCCCGGGAACTAGCGGGAGGGCCTTTGAGACCCAGTACTTC

J: TRBJ1-1
size: NA
V: TRBV9
D: TRBD1
CDR3: CASSGRDSEAFF
DNA: TGTGCCAGCAGCGGCCGGGACAGTGAAGCTTTCTTT

J: TRBJ2-5
size: NA
V: TRBV19
D: TRBD1
CDR3: CASSVAGTVQETQYF
DNA: TGTGCCAGTAGCGTCGCCGGGACAGTCCAAGAGACCCAGTACTTC

J: TRBJ2-7
size: few
V: TRBV28
D: NA
CDR3: CQVTYEQYF
DNA: TGTCAGGTGACCTACGAGCAGTACTTC

J: TRBJ1-5
size: NA
V: TRBV2
D: NA
CDR3: CAGRLGGTNQPQHF
DNA: TGTGCCGGCCGATTAGGAGGGACCAATCAGCCCCAGCATTTT